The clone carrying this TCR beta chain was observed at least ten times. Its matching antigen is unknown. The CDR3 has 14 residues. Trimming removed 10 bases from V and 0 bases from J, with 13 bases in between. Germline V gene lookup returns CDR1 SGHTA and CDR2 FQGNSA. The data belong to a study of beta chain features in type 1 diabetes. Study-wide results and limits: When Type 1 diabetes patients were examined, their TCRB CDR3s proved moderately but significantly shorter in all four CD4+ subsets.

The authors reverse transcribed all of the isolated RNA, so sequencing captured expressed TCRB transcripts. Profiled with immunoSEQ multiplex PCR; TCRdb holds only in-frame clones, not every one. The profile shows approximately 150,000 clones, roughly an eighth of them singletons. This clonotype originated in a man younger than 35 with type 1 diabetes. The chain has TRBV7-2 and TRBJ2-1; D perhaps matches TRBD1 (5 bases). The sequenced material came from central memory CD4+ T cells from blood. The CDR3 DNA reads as TGTGCCACTCGGGTCAGGGCCTCCTACAATGAGCAGTTCTTC. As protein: CATRVRASYNEQFF.